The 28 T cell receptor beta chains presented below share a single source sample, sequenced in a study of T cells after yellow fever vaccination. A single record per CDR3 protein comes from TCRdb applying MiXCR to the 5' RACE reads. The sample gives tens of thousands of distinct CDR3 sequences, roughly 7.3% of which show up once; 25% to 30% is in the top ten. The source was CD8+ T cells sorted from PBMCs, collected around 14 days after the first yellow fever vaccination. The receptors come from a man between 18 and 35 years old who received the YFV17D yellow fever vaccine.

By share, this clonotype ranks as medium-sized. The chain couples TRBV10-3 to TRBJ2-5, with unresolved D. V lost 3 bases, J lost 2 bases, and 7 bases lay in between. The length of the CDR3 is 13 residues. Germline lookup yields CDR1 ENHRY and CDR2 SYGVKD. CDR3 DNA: TGTGCCATCAGTGACGGCGGACAAGAGACCCAGTACTTC. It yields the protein CAISDGGQETQYF.

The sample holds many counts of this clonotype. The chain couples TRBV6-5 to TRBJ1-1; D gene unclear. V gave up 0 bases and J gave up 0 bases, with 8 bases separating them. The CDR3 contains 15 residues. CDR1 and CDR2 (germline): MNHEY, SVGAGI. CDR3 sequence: CASSYSPYLNTEAFF. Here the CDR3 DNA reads TGTGCCAGCAGTTACTCCCCGTACTTGAACACTGAAGCTTTCTTT.

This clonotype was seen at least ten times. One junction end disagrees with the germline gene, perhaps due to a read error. The CDR3 loop reads CAAWRDGSYEQYF. The CDR3 DNA is TGTGCCGCTTGGAGGGACGGCTCCTATGAGCAGTACTTC. The chain employs TRBV28 and TRBJ2-7; TRBD2 is a possible D gene (6 bases). The germline V gene has CDR1 MDHEN and CDR2 SYDVKM. The CDR3 extends over 13 amino acids.

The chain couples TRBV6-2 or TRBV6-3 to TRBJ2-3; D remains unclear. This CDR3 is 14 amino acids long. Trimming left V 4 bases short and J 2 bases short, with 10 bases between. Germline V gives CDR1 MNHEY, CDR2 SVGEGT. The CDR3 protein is CASSWTASTDTQYF. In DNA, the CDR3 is TGTGCCAGCAGTTGGACCGCCTCCACAGATACGCAGTATTTT.

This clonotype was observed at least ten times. The CDR3 region has the DNA TGTGCCAGCAGCCCATATTCTAGCGGGGACAACACCGGGGAGCTGTTTTTT. Its translation: CASSPYSSGDNTGELFF. The chain has TRBV9 and TRBJ2-2, with 9 bases lining up with TRBD2. The CDR3 length is 17 residues. The J segment lost 2 bases and the V segment lost 4 bases, leaving 9 bases of the junction unmatched. Germline-derived CDR1 and CDR2 are SGDLS and YYNGEE.

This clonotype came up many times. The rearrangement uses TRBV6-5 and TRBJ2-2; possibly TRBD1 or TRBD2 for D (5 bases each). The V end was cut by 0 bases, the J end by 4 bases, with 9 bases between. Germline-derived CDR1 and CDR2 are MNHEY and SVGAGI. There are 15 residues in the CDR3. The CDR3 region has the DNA TGTGCCAGCAGTTACTCGAGGGGCCTCACCGGGGAGCTGTTTTTT. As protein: CASSYSRGLTGELFF.

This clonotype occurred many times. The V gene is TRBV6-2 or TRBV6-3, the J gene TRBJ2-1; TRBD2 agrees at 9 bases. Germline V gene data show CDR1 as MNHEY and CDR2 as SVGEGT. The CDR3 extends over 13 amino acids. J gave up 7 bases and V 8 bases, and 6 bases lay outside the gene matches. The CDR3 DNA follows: TGTGCCAGCGGGACTAGCTTGCGGAATGAGCAGTTCTTC. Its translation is CASGTSLRNEQFF.

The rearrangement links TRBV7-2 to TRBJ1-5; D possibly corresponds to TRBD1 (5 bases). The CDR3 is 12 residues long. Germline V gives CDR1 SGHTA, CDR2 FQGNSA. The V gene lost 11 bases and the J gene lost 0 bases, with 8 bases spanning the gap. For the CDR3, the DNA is TGTGCCGCGGGGGTTAGCAATCAGCCCCAGCATTTT. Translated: CAAGVSNQPQHF.

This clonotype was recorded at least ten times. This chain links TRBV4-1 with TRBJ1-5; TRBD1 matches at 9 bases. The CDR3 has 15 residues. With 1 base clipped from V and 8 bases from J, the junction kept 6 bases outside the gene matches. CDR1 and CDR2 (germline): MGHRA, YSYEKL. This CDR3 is CASSQGQGENEPQHF. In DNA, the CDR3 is TGCGCCAGCAGCCAAGGACAGGGGGAAAATGAGCCCCAGCATTTT.

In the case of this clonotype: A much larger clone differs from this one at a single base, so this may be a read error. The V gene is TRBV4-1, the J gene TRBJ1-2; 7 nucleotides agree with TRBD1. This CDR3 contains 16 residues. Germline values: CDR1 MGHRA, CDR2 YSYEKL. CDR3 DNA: TGCGTCAGCAGCATCCGGGACAGACAAAATAACTATGGCTACACCTTC. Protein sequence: CVSSIRDRQNNYGYTF.

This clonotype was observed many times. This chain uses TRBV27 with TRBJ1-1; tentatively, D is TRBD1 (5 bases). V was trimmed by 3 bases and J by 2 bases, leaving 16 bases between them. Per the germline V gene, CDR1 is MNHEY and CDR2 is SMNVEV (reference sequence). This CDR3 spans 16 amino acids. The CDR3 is CASSFLSGTANTEAFF. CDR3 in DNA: TGTGCCAGCAGTTTTCTCTCCGGGACGGCTAACACTGAAGCTTTCTTT.

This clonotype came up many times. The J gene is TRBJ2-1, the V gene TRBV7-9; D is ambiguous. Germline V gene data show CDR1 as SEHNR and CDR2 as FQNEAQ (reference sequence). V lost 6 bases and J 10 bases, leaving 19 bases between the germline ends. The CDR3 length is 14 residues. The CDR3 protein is CASRETGPAAEQFF. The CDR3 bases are TGTGCCAGCAGGGAGACTGGGCCTGCGGCCGAGCAGTTCTTC.

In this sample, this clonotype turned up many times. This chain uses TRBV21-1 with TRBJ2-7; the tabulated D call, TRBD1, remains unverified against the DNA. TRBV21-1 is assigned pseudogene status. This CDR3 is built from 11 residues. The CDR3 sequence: CASDRYYEQYV. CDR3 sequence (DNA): TGTGCCAGCGACAGGTACTACGAGCAGTACGTC.

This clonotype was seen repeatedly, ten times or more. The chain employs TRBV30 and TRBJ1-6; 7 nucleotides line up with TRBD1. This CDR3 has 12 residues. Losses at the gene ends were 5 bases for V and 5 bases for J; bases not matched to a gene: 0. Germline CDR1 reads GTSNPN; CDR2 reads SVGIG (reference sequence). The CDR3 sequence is CAWDRDNSPLHF. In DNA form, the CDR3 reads TGTGCCTGGGACAGGGATAATTCACCCCTCCACTTT.

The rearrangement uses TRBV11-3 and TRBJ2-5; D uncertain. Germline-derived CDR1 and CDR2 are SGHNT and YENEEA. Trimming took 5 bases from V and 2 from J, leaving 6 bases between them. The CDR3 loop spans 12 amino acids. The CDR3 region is CASSPDQETQYF. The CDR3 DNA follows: TGTGCCAGCAGCCCGGATCAAGAGACCCAGTACTTC.

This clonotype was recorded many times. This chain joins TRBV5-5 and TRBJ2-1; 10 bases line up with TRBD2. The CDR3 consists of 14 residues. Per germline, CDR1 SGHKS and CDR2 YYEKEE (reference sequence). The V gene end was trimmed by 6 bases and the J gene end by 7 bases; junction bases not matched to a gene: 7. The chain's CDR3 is CASTLPLAGNEQFF. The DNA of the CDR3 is TGTGCCAGCACCCTGCCACTAGCGGGGAATGAGCAGTTCTTC.

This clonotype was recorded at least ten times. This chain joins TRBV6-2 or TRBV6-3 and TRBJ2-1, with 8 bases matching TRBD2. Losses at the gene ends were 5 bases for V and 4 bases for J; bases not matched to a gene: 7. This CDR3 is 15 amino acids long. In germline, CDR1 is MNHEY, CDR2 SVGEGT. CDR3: CASSPRGAGYNEQFF. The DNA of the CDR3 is TGTGCCAGCAGTCCGCGGGGGGCTGGATACAATGAGCAGTTCTTC.

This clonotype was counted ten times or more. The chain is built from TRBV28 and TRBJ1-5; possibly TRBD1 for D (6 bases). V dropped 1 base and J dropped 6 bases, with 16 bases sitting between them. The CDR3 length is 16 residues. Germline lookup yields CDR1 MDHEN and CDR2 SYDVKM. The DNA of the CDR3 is TGTGCCAGCAGTTTATCGGCAGGGGACTTCGGTCAGCCCCAGCATTTT. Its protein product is CASSLSAGDFGQPQHF.

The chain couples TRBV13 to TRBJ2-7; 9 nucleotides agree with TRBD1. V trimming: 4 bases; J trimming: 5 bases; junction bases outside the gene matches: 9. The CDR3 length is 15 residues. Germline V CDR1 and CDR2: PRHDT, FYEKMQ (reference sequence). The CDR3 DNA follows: TGTGCCAGCAGCTCCCCCGGGACAGGGAGCCACGAGCAGTACTTC. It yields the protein CASSSPGTGSHEQYF.

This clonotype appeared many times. CDR3: CASSPPGLQETQYF. CDR3 nucleotide sequence: TGTGCCAGCAGTCCCCCGGGGTTACAAGAGACCCAGTACTTC. The V gene is TRBV12-3 or TRBV12-4, the J gene TRBJ2-5; the D gene is possibly TRBD2 (5 bases). The V end lost 5 bases, the J end lost 2 bases, and 12 bases lay between the germline ends. The CDR3 length is 14 residues.

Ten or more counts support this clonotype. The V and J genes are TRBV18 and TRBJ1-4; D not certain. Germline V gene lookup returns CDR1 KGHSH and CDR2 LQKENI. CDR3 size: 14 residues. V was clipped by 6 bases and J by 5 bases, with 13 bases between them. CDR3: CASSRTGPNEKLFF. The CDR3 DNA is TGTGCCAGCTCGCGAACCGGGCCCAATGAAAAACTGTTTTTT.

The CDR3 nucleotides are TGTGCCAGCAGCCCCCCACCGACACTTCTGAACACCGGGGAGCTGTTTTTT. The encoded protein is CASSPPPTLLNTGELFF. The gene calls are TRBV3-1 and TRBJ2-2; D unresolved. Germline CDR1 LGHDT, CDR2 YNNKEL (reference sequence). Trimming cost V 4 bases and J 1 base, with 16 bases left between them. The length of the CDR3 is 17 residues.

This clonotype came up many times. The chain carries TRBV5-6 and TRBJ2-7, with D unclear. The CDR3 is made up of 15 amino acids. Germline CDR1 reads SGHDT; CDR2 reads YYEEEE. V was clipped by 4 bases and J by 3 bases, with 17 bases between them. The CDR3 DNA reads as TGTGCCAGCAGCCTCGGTCACTTCCCCCTCTACGAGCAGTACGTC. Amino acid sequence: CASSLGHFPLYEQYV.

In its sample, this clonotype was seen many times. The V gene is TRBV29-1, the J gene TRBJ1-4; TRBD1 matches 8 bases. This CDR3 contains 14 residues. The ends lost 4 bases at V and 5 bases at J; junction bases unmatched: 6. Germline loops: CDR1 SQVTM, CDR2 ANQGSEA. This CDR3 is CSVVGTGGNEKLFF. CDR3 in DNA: TGCAGCGTTGTCGGGACAGGCGGCAATGAAAAACTGTTTTTT.

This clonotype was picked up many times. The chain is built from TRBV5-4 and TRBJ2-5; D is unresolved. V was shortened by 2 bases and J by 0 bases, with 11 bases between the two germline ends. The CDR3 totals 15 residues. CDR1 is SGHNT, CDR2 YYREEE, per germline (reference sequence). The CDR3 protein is CASSFGSLYQETQYF. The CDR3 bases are TGTGCCAGCAGCTTCGGCAGCCTTTACCAAGAGACCCAGTACTTC. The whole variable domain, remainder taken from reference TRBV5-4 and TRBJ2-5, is ETGVTQSPTHLIKTRGQQVTLRCSSQSGHNTVSWYQQALGQGPQFIFQYYREEENGRGNFPPRFSGLQFPNYSSELNVNALELDDSALYLCASSFGSLYQETQYFGPGTRLLVL.

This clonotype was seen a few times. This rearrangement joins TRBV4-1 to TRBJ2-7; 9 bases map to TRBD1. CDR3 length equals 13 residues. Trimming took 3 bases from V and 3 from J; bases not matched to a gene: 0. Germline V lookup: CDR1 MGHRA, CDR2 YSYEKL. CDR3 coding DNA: TGCGCCAGCAGCCAGACAGGGGGCTACGAGCAGTACTTC. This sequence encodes CASSQTGGYEQYF.

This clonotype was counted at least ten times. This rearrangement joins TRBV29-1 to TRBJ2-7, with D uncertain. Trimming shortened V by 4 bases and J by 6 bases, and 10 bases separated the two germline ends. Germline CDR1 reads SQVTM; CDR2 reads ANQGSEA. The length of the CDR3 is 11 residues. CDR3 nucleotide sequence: TGCAGCGTTGTATGGGTTGGCGAGCAGTACTTC. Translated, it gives CSVVWVGEQYF.

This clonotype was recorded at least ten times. This CDR3 is CATSRDLSDYEQYV. As DNA, the CDR3 is TGTGCCACCAGCAGAGATCTTAGCGACTACGAGCAGTACGTC. This sequence joins TRBV15 and TRBJ2-7, with TRBD2 as a possible D gene (5 bases). V was shortened by 0 bases and J by 3 bases, with 9 bases between the two germline ends. The germline V gene encodes CDR1 LNHNV and CDR2 YYDKDF (reference sequence). The CDR3 covers 14 residues.